This record looks at one T cell receptor beta chain sequence and its context. Its antigen is as yet unknown. This sample stems from a study of CD8 T cells in ankylosing spondylitis. The study's findings and limits: There was a TCR beta motif, made of several highly homologous variants, that appeared characteristic of ankylosing spondylitis blood.

TCRdb reprocessed the 5' RACE reads with MiXCR, giving one entry per CDR3 protein. This sample has approximately 300,000 distinct CDR3 sequences, with approximately 8% found just once. The V gene lost 5 bases and the J gene lost 9 bases, with 11 bases spanning the gap. The CDR3 sequence is 11 residues long. Germline values: CDR1 SGHVS, CDR2 FQNEAQ. J is TRBJ2-7 and V is TRBV7-8; D is undetermined. Sample: blood, either unsorted or a sorted T cell fraction (not recorded which). The receptor's source is a male donor with ankylosing spondylitis. CDR3 loop: CASSLRFGQYF. DNA of the CDR3: TGTGCCAGCAGCCTTCGGTTTGGGCAGTACTTC.